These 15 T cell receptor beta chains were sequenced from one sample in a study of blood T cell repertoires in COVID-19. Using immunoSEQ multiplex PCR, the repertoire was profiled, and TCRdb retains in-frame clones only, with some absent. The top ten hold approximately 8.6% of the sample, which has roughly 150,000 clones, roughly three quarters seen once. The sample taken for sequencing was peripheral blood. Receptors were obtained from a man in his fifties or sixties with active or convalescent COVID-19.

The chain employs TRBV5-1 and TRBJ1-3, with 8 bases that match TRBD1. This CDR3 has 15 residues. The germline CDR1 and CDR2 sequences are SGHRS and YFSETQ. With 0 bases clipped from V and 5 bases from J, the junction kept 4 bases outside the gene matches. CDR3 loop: CASSLGTGIRNTIYF. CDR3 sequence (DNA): TGCGCCAGCAGCTTGGGGACAGGGATCCGAAACACCATATATTTT.

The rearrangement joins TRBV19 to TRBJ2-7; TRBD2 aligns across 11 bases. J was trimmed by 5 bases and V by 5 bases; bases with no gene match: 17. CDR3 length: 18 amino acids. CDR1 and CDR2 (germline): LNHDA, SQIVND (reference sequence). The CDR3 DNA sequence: TGTGCCAGTAGTCGCGGACTAGCGGGCGGAAATTACGGCGACGAGCAGTACTTC. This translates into CASSRGLAGGNYGDEQYF.

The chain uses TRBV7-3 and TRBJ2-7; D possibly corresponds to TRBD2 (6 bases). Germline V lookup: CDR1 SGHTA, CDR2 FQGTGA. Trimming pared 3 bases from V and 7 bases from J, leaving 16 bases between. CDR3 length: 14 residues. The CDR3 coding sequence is TGTGCCAGCAGCTTCCGGGACTCCAATGATGAGCAGTACTTC. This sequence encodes CASSFRDSNDEQYF.

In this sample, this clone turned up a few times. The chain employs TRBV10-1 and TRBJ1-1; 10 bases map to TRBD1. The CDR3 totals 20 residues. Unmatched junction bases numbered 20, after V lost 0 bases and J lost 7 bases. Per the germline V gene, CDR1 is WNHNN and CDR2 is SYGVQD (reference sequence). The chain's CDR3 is CASSESRDRGEEMWDVEAFF. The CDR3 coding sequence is TGCGCCAGCAGTGAGTCCCGGGACAGGGGAGAGGAAATGTGGGATGTTGAAGCTTTCTTT.

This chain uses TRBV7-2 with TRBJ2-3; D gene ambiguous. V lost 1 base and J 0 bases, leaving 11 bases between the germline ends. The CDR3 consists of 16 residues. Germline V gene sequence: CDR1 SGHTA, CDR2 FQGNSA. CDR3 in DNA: TGTGCCAGCAGCTTAGTAAGCGACCCTAGCACAGATACGCAGTATTTT. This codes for CASSLVSDPSTDTQYF.

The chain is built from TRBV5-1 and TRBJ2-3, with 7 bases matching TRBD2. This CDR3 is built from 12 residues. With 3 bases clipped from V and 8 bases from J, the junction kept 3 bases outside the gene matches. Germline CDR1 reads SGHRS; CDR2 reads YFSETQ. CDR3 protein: CASSSGRPTQYF. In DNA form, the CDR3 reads TGCGCCAGCAGCTCCGGGAGGCCTACGCAGTATTTT.

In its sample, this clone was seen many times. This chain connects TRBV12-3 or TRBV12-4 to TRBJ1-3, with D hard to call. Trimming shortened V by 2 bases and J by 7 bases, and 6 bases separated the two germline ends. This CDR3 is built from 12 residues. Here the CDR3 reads CASSLTVNTIYF. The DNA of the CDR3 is TGTGCCAGCAGTTTAACAGTGAACACCATATATTTT.

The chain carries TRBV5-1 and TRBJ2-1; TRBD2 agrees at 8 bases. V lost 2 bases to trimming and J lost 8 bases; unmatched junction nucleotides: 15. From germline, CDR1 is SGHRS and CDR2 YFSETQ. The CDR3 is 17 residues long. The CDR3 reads CASSFENRAGEADEQFF. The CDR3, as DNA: TGCGCCAGCAGCTTCGAAAATAGAGCGGGAGAGGCGGATGAGCAGTTCTTC.

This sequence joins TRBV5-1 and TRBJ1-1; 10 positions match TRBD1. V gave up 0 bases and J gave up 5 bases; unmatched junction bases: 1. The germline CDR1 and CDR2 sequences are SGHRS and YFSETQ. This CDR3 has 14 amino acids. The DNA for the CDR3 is TGCGCCAGCAGCTTGGGACAGGGGGCGACTGAAGCTTTCTTT. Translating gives CASSLGQGATEAFF.

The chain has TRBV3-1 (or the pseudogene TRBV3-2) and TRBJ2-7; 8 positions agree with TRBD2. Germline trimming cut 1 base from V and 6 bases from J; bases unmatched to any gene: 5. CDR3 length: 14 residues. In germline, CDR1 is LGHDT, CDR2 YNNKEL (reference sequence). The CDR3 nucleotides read TGTGCCAGCAGCCAAGCCTTACTAGCGGCCGAGCAGTACTTC. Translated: CASSQALLAAEQYF.

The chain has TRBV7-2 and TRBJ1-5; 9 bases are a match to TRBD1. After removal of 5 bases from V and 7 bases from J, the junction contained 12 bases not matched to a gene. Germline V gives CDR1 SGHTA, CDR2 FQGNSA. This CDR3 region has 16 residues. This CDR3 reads CASSDTPGQGRQPQHF. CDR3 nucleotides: TGTGCCAGCAGCGATACTCCGGGACAGGGTCGGCAGCCCCAGCATTTT.

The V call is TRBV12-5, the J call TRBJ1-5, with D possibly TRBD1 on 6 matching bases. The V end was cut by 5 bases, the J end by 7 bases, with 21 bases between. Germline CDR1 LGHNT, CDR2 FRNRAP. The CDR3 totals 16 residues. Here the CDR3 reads CASGPARGQNLQPQHF. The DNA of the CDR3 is TGTGCTAGTGGTCCGGCCCGCGGACAGAACTTACAGCCCCAGCATTTT.

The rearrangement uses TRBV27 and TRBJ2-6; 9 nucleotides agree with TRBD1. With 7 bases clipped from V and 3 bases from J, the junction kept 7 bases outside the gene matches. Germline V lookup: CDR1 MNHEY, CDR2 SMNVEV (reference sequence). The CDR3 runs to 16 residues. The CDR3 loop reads CASTLTGGFGANVLTF. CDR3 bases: TGTGCCAGCACCCTGACAGGGGGGTTTGGGGCCAACGTCCTGACTTTC.

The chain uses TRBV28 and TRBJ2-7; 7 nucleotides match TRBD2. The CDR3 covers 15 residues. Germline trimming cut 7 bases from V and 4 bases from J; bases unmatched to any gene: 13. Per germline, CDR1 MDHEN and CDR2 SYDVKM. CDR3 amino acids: CASTNGRRYSYEQYF. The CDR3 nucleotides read TGTGCCAGCACTAACGGGAGGCGTTACTCTTACGAGCAGTACTTC.

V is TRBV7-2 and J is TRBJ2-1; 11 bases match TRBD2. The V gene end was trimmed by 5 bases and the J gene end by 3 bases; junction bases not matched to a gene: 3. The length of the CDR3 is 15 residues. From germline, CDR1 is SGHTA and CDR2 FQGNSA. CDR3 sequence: CASSLGLAVYNEQFF. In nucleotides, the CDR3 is TGTGCCAGCAGCCTGGGACTAGCGGTCTACAATGAGCAGTTCTTC.